The 29 T cell receptor beta chains reported below all come from one sample, sequenced in a study of CD8 T cells in Susac syndrome. An input of about 0.45 to 1 ug of RNA was subjected to reverse transcription using random hexamers. TCRdb reanalysed the immunoSEQ multiplex PCR reads using MiXCR and keeps one entry per CDR3 protein. The sample carries under 150,000 distinct CDR3 sequences, approximately 94% recorded once. Sequenced input: CD4+ T cells from PBMCs. These receptors all come from a human donor with Susac syndrome.

This clonotype was counted a single time. V gene TRBV7-2 combines with J gene TRBJ2-1; 10 bases map to TRBD2. V shed 5 bases and J 6 bases; nucleotides not matched to a gene: 7. Per the germline V gene, CDR1 is SGHTA and CDR2 is FQGNSA. The CDR3 covers 15 residues. Written as DNA, the CDR3 is TGTGCCAGCAGCCCAACAGCGGGGGGGTCCAATGAGCAGTTCTTC. Protein sequence: CASSPTAGGSNEQFF.

The genes are TRBV20-1 and TRBJ1-5, with 10 bases matching TRBD1. The CDR3 is made up of 14 amino acids. CDR1 is DFQATT and CDR2 is SNEGSKA in the germline V gene (reference sequence). V shed 5 bases and J 5 bases; nucleotides not matched to a gene: 6. The chain's CDR3 is CSASSGTGDQPQHF. The DNA of the CDR3 is TGCAGTGCTTCCTCCGGGACAGGGGATCAGCCCCAGCATTTT.

This chain uses TRBV23-1 with TRBJ2-3, with unresolved D. TRBV23-1 is an open reading frame, and its role is uncertain. The CDR3 is 15 residues long. V gave up 6 bases and J gave up 2 bases, with 15 bases separating them. In DNA, the CDR3 is TGCGCCAGCAGCGCTGAATGGCGGAACACAGATACGCAGTATTTT. This translates into CASSAEWRNTDTQYF.

V is TRBV6-5 and J is TRBJ2-3; 10 nucleotides line up with TRBD1. The CDR3 is made up of 16 amino acids. Germline lookup yields CDR1 MNHEY and CDR2 SVGAGI. V shed 0 bases, J shed 6 bases, and the junction held 6 bases outside the gene matches. The CDR3 sequence is CASSYSRDRGADTQYF. Written as DNA, the CDR3 is TGTGCCAGCAGTTACTCTCGGGACAGGGGTGCGGATACGCAGTATTTT.

This clonotype was found once. The chain links TRBV29-1 to TRBJ2-1, with 11 bases aligning to TRBD2. CDR1 SQVTM and CDR2 ANQGSEA come from the germline V gene. The CDR3 runs to 17 residues. V shed 3 bases and J 10 bases; nucleotides not matched to a gene: 17. CDR3 protein: CSVDQGRLLAGEWEQFF. The CDR3 nucleotides read TGCAGCGTTGATCAGGGGAGGCTACTAGCGGGAGAGTGGGAGCAGTTCTTC.

V usage is TRBV29-1 and J usage is TRBJ2-7; D is unclear. The V and J ends lost 5 bases and 3 bases respectively, with 14 bases between them. The CDR3 has 13 amino acids. Germline lookup yields CDR1 SQVTM and CDR2 ANQGSEA. DNA for the CDR3: TGCAGCGTTCTCTCCCAACCTCTCTACGAGCAGTACTTC. This codes for CSVLSQPLYEQYF.

This chain connects TRBV18 to TRBJ2-7; D gene uncertain. This CDR3 spans 13 amino acids. Germline V gene sequence: CDR1 KGHSH, CDR2 LQKENI. Trimming took off 0 bases at V and 7 bases at J, with 10 bases between the two ends. This chain's CDR3 is CASSPPSGWEQYF. CDR3 nucleotides: TGTGCCAGCTCACCACCCTCTGGTTGGGAGCAGTACTTC.

The chain combines TRBV3-1 with TRBJ2-7, with D possibly matching TRBD2 (6 bases). The CDR3 loop spans 12 amino acids. With 3 bases removed from V and 9 bases from J, the gap between germline ends came to 12 bases. In germline, CDR1 is LGHDT, CDR2 YNNKEL (reference sequence). As DNA, the CDR3 is TGTGCCAGCAGCCAGGAGGGGTCCGGGCAGTACTTC. Amino acids: CASSQEGSGQYF.

V is TRBV3-1 and J is TRBJ2-7; D may be TRBD2 (6 bases). The germline CDR1 and CDR2 sequences are LGHDT and YNNKEL (reference sequence). The CDR3 contains 15 residues. Trimming removed 1 base from V and 2 bases from J, with 12 bases in between. The CDR3 reads CASSQVRGTTYEQYF. CDR3 DNA sequence: TGTGCCAGCAGCCAAGTGCGGGGAACCACCTACGAGCAGTACTTC.

The rearrangement links TRBV7-2 to TRBJ2-5; D is unclear. Germline V gene sequence: CDR1 SGHTA, CDR2 FQGNSA. Trimming removed 5 bases from V and 5 bases from J, with 18 bases in between. The CDR3 totals 15 residues. CDR3 in amino acids: CASSLNKVNGETQYF. The CDR3 nucleotides read TGTGCCAGCAGCCTAAATAAGGTGAACGGGGAGACCCAGTACTTC.

The chain employs TRBV5-4 and TRBJ1-1; D is possibly TRBD1 (6 bases). The CDR3 length is 14 residues. The V end lost 4 bases, the J end lost 3 bases, and 13 bases lay between the germline ends. Germline-derived CDR1 and CDR2 are SGHNT and YYREEE (reference sequence). The chain's CDR3 is CASSPGGTHTEAFF. The CDR3 region has the DNA TGTGCCAGCAGCCCGGGGGGCACGCACACTGAAGCTTTCTTT.

This sequence joins TRBV20-1 and TRBJ2-3, with D uncertain. Trimming removed 6 bases at V and 6 bases at J, with 22 bases between. The CDR3 spans 15 residues. Germline V gene data show CDR1 as DFQATT and CDR2 as SNEGSKA (reference sequence). The CDR3 DNA is TGCAGTGCACCGGTCGTGCAAGGCCGGGCGGATACGCAGTATTTT. Encoded protein: CSAPVVQGRADTQYF.

V gene TRBV24-1 combines with J gene TRBJ2-2, with 7 bases aligning to TRBD2. CDR3 length: 15 residues. CDR1 and CDR2 from the germline V gene are KGHDR and SFDVKD. The ends lost 3 bases at V and 2 bases at J; junction bases unmatched: 2. The CDR3 protein is CATSDGGDNTGELFF. DNA of the CDR3: TGTGCCACCAGTGATGGGGGGGACAACACCGGGGAGCTGTTTTTT.

The chain joins TRBV12-3 or TRBV12-4 to TRBJ2-1; 10 bases map to TRBD2. CDR3 size: 14 residues. The J segment lost 3 bases and the V segment lost 6 bases, leaving 2 bases of the junction unmatched. CDR3 region: CASRVAGGYNEQFF. CDR3 DNA: TGTGCCAGCAGGGTAGCGGGGGGCTACAATGAGCAGTTCTTC.

The V and J genes are TRBV3-1 and TRBJ1-2; D unresolved. CDR1 is LGHDT and CDR2 is YNNKEL in the germline V gene (reference sequence). The CDR3 sequence is 13 residues long. The ends were cut back, 1 base at V and 4 bases at J, with 7 bases in the middle. CDR3 nucleotide sequence: TGTGCCAGCAGCCAAGGGGCAGGCTATGGCTACACCTTC. Its protein is CASSQGAGYGYTF.

The genes are TRBV29-1 and TRBJ2-1; D may be TRBD2 (6 bases). This CDR3 region has 14 residues. V was clipped by 7 bases and J by 9 bases, with 22 bases between them. The germline gives CDR1 SQVTM, CDR2 ANQGSEA. DNA for the CDR3: TGCAGCGCCGGGGGTGGTGGTACGGCGGGTGAGCAGTTCTTC. Its protein is CSAGGGGTAGEQFF.

The J gene is TRBJ1-1, the V gene TRBV10-3; D is possibly TRBD1 (6 bases). V lost 8 bases and J lost 1, with 14 bases in between. The CDR3 spans 14 residues. The germline gives CDR1 ENHRY, CDR2 SYGVKD. The CDR3 spells CAIQGTLSNTEAFF. CDR3 bases: TGTGCCATCCAGGGGACCCTGTCGAACACTGAAGCTTTCTTT.

The V and J genes are TRBV29-1 and TRBJ2-7; perhaps TRBD1 as D (6 bases). The CDR3 is 11 amino acids. Germline V lookup: CDR1 SQVTM, CDR2 ANQGSEA. Trimming took 7 bases from V and 2 from J, leaving 9 bases between them. CDR3 in DNA: TGCAGCGCCGGACAGACCTACGAGCAGTACTTC. Residues: CSAGQTYEQYF.

The chain carries TRBV5-1 and TRBJ2-2; D is unresolved. This CDR3 is 15 amino acids long. V was cut by 0 bases and J by 3 bases, with 9 bases left in between. Germline loops: CDR1 SGHRS, CDR2 YFSETQ. The CDR3 sequence: CASSLGESYTGELFF. In nucleotides, the CDR3 is TGCGCCAGCAGCTTGGGCGAAAGCTACACCGGGGAGCTGTTTTTT.

The rearrangement joins TRBV12-3 or TRBV12-4 to TRBJ1-5; no clear D. The CDR3 contains 15 residues. V lost 6 bases to trimming and J lost 7 bases, with 19 bases between them. CDR3 coding DNA: TGTGCCAGCAGCCCAGCGGGTCGACGGGGACAGCCCCAGCATTTT. This codes for CASSPAGRRGQPQHF.

The CDR3 DNA sequence: TGCGCCAGCAGACCCCCCCCGGGGAACACCGGGGAGCTGTTTTTT. Translating it yields CASRPPPGNTGELFF. The chain couples TRBV5-1 to TRBJ2-2, with no clear D. Per the germline V gene, CDR1 is SGHRS and CDR2 is YFSETQ. The CDR3 covers 15 residues. V was shortened by 5 bases and J by 1 base, with 12 bases between the two germline ends.

A single count supports this clonotype. The genes are TRBV5-4 and TRBJ2-1; TRBD2 agrees at 14 bases. In germline, CDR1 is SGHNT, CDR2 YYREEE (reference sequence). CDR3 size: 16 residues. V lost 5 bases to trimming and J lost 9 bases; unmatched junction nucleotides: 10. The CDR3 protein is CASSVTSGGERFEQFF. CDR3 nucleotides: TGTGCCAGCAGTGTGACTAGCGGGGGGGAACGGTTTGAGCAGTTCTTC.

This chain joins TRBV13 and TRBJ2-1; a possible D gene is TRBD2 (7 bases). Trimming shortened V by 8 bases and J by 0 bases, and 14 bases separated the two germline ends. Germline V gene data show CDR1 as PRHDT and CDR2 as FYEKMQ (reference sequence). This CDR3 is 15 amino acids long. CDR3: CASSGEGISYNEQFF. The CDR3 nucleotides are TGTGCCAGCTCAGGGGAGGGAATCTCCTACAATGAGCAGTTCTTC. Using reference TRBV13 and TRBJ2-1 for the parts outside the CDR3, the full variable domain is AAGVIQSPRHLIKEKRETATLKCYPIPRHDTVYWYQQGPGQDPQFLISFYEKMQSDKGSIPDRFSAQQFSDYHSELNMSSLELGDSALYFCASSGEGISYNEQFFGPGTRLTVL.

This sequence joins TRBV7-2 and TRBJ2-1, with TRBD1 matching over 8 bases. Germline V gene lookup returns CDR1 SGHTA and CDR2 FQGNSA. V dropped 5 bases and J dropped 4; count of bases not matched to a gene: 10. There are 16 residues in the CDR3. The CDR3 loop is CASSTQGAGSYNEQFF. CDR3 nucleotides: TGTGCCAGCAGCACCCAGGGGGCAGGATCTTACAATGAGCAGTTCTTC.

The rearrangement links TRBV16 to TRBJ1-5; maybe TRBD1 (5 bases). The CDR3 is made up of 15 amino acids. Germline values: CDR1 KGHSY, CDR2 FQNENV. V was cut by 1 base and J by 7 bases, with 14 bases left in between. CDR3 protein: CASSQLGSGSQPQHF. DNA for the CDR3: TGTGCCAGCAGCCAATTAGGGTCAGGGAGCCAGCCCCAGCATTTT.

V usage is TRBV20-1 and J usage is TRBJ2-4; D tentatively fits TRBD1 or TRBD2 (5 bases each). This CDR3 has 13 residues. Germline CDR1 reads DFQATT; CDR2 reads SNEGSKA (reference sequence). CDR3 coding DNA: TGCAGCCCGTGGGACGGATCAAAAAACATTCAGTACTTC. This gives the protein CSPWDGSKNIQYF.

The rearrangement joins TRBV15 to TRBJ1-5; 7 bases map to TRBD1. With 0 bases clipped from V and 5 bases from J, the junction kept 7 bases outside the gene matches. This CDR3 is 16 amino acids long. Germline V CDR1 and CDR2: LNHNV, YYDKDF (reference sequence). Here the CDR3 DNA reads TGTGCCACCAGCAGAGATGGCCGGCAGGGGGATCAGCCCCAGCATTTT. Translating gives CATSRDGRQGDQPQHF.

The chain recombines TRBV29-1 with TRBJ1-5, with a possible D match to TRBD1 (6 bases). The germline V and J ends were trimmed by 6 bases and 5 bases, with 14 bases remaining between them. In germline, CDR1 is SQVTM, CDR2 ANQGSEA. The CDR3 runs 13 residues. CDR3 region: CSVATGRDQPQHF. The DNA for the CDR3 is TGCAGCGTGGCTACAGGGAGGGATCAGCCCCAGCATTTT.

This rearrangement joins TRBV28 to TRBJ2-3; 9 positions agree with TRBD2. The CDR3 is 15 residues long. V trimming: 5 bases; J trimming: 2 bases; junction bases outside the gene matches: 5. Germline CDR1 MDHEN, CDR2 SYDVKM. CDR3: CASSLRGLATDTQYF. CDR3 nucleotides: TGTGCCAGCAGTCTCAGGGGACTAGCCACAGATACGCAGTATTTT.